This entry concerns a single T cell receptor beta chain. The data originate from a study of blood T cell repertoires in COVID-19. At the level of the study: The study drew acute and convalescent COVID-19 samples from the United States, Italy and Spain. PBMCs, B-cell-depleted T cells, or T cells were the source of the cDNA or gDNA that made up the material.

V was clipped by 3 bases and J by 8 bases; unmatched bases: 20. The CDR3 contains 18 residues. Germline CDR1 is MNHNS and CDR2 is SASEGT. Under the authors' procedure: Scientists estimated how many nucleated cells there were by amplifying reference gene primers. Repertoires were generated with immunoSEQ multiplex PCR, while TCRdb's copy carries only in-frame clones and drops some. V and J calls plus clone size are reproduced from that table; the DNA served to infer D and trimming. The table records roughly 87,000 clones, more than 70% of them present only once. Sequencing was performed on peripheral blood. The chain has TRBV6-1 and TRBJ1-2; 8 nucleotides line up with TRBD1. This clonotype was sampled from a man in his fifties or sixties with active COVID-19. The CDR3 sequence: CASSDGLRTGSFRDGYTF. The CDR3 nucleotides read TGTGCCAGCAGTGACGGGCTCCGGACAGGGTCGTTTCGGGACGGCTACACCTTC.